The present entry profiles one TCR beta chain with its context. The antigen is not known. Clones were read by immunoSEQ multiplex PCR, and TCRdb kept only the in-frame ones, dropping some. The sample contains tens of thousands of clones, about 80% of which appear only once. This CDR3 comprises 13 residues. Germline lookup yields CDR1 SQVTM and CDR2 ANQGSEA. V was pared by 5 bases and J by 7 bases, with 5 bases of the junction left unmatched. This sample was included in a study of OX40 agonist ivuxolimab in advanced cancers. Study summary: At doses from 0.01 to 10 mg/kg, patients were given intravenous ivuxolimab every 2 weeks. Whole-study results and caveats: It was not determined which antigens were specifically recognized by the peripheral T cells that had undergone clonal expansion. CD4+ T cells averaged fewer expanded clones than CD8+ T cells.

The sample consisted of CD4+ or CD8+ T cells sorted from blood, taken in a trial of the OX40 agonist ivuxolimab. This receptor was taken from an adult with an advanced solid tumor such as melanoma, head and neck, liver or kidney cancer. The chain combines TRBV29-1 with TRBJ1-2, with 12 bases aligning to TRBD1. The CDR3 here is CSVTTGQGAGYTF. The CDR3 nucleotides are TGCAGCGTTACAACGGGACAGGGGGCTGGCTACACCTTC.